Each of the 6 T cell receptor beta chains below was sequenced from the same sample in a study of vaccination and CD4 T cells after COVID-19. Cultured CD4+ T cell DNA was sequenced using the Oncomine TCR Beta short-read assay. MiXCR, run by TCRdb on the PCR reads, gives a single entry per CDR3 protein. This sample yields 15,000 to 25,000 distinct CDR3 sequences, of which roughly half are seen a single time; nearly 7.5% belongs to the top ten. Which antigens these TCRs recognize remains unknown. Described treatment: roughly ten-day PBMC culture with coronavirus spike peptide pools or control peptides (ViraFEST assay). The sequenced sample consisted of CD4+ T cells from blood, cultured in vitro. Receptor source: a human donor who had recovered from COVID-19.

The chain joins TRBV27 to TRBJ1-5; D unresolved. The CDR3 has 9 residues. CDR1 and CDR2 (germline): MNHEY, SMNVEV (reference sequence). V lost 11 bases to trimming and J lost 5 bases, with 4 bases between them. CDR3 sequence (DNA): TGTGCCGGCCATCAGCCCCAGCATTTT. This gives the protein CAGHQPQHF.

This chain uses TRBV29-1 with TRBJ1-1; 10 nucleotides line up with TRBD1. Germline loops: CDR1 SQVTM, CDR2 ANQGSEA. V shed 6 bases and J 8 bases; nucleotides not matched to a gene: 3. This CDR3 is built from 11 residues. The CDR3 sequence: CSVATGGEAFF. The CDR3 nucleotides read TGCAGCGTGGCGACAGGGGGCGAAGCTTTCTTT.

The chain links TRBV20-1 to TRBJ2-7; 10 nucleotides line up with TRBD1. The length of the CDR3 is 14 residues. V lost 3 bases to trimming and J lost 8 bases; unmatched junction nucleotides: 10. Germline values: CDR1 DFQATT, CDR2 SNEGSKA (reference sequence). The CDR3 bases are TGCAGTGCTAGGGCCTGGGGGACAGGGGAGAAGCAGTACTTC. The encoded protein is CSARAWGTGEKQYF.

The V gene is TRBV11-3, the J gene TRBJ2-1, with D possibly matching TRBD2 (7 bases). Germline-derived CDR1 and CDR2 are SGHNT and YENEEA. The CDR3 extends over 17 amino acids. Trimming shortened V by 1 base and J by 1 base, and 14 bases separated the two germline ends. CDR3 sequence: CASSLGRGTYSYNEQFF. CDR3 in DNA: TGTGCCAGCAGCTTAGGGCGGGGGACATATTCCTACAATGAGCAGTTCTTC.

This rearrangement joins TRBV30 to TRBJ2-5; 12 bases line up with TRBD2. There are 16 residues in the CDR3. Germline assignment: CDR1 GTSNPN and CDR2 SVGIG (reference sequence). V lost 2 bases and J lost 2; bases outside the gene matches: 6. DNA for the CDR3: TGTGCCTGGAGTTTGCTCCTAGCGGGAGGGCAAGAGACCCAGTACTTC. Translating it yields CAWSLLLAGGQETQYF.

The rearrangement links TRBV20-1 to TRBJ2-3; 9 nucleotides line up with TRBD2. This CDR3 is built from 16 residues. V trimming: 6 bases; J trimming: 6 bases; junction bases outside the gene matches: 16. Germline V lookup: CDR1 DFQATT, CDR2 SNEGSKA (reference sequence). The CDR3 protein is CSATPPDGRGGDTQYF. The CDR3 region has the DNA TGCAGTGCCACCCCCCCAGACGGGCGGGGGGGGGATACGCAGTATTTT.